This T cell receptor beta chain was identified in a study of Ad26.COV2.S vaccination and SARS-CoV-2 variants. Turning to the study itself: Of the COV1001 trial arms, the Ad26.COV2.S arm included the donor.

A single count supports this clone. Its antigen is still unknown. This CDR3 comprises 13 residues. Trimming removed 5 bases from V and 5 bases from J; junction bases left unmatched: 2. Germline CDR1 is SEHNR and CDR2 is FQNEAQ (reference sequence). Treatment: 19 received Ad26.COV2.S at low or high dose, single or two shots; 5 received placebo; per-sample allocation not given. The investigators took samples on day 63 after the first vaccine or placebo injection. Study findings and constraints: In TCR breadth and depth analyses, total T cell responses may have been underestimated.

Sequencing used immunoSEQ multiplex PCR; TCRdb keeps in-frame clones, though not all of them. Of about 370,000 clones in the sample, 88% are singletons; the top ten hold 3% to 3.5%. This sequence was found in a person between 18 and 65 years old who received the Ad26.COV2.S COVID-19 vaccine or a placebo. The genes are TRBV7-9 and TRBJ2-2, with 7 bases identical to TRBD1. Sequencing used peripheral blood, obtained in a trial of Ad26.COV2.S vaccine versus placebo. The CDR3 DNA follows: TGTGCCAGCAGCACAGGGGATACCGGGGAGCTGTTTTTT. Its protein is CASSTGDTGELFF.